This TCR beta chain comes out of a study of radiotherapy plus CTLA-4 blockade in lung cancer. Notes on the study in general: Reported findings show early blood T cell clone dynamics, with interferon-beta, best predicted response. Clones of tumor-derived TCRs expanded in blood after radiotherapy plus ipilimumab.

Sequencing was performed with immunoSEQ multiplex PCR; in TCRdb, only in-frame clones are kept and a portion is missing. This sample has some 94,000 clones, with approximately 82% found just once. The CDR3 totals 14 residues. V lost 6 bases, J lost 7 bases, and 8 bases stayed unmatched. Per the germline V gene, CDR1 is WNHNN and CDR2 is SYGVQD (reference sequence). On this clone itself: What it binds is not known.

This sequence joins TRBV10-1 and TRBJ2-2, with 7 bases that match TRBD1. This receptor was obtained from a human donor with non-small cell lung cancer that progressed on radiotherapy plus ipilimumab. Sequences were derived from peripheral blood, sampled from a patient treated with radiotherapy plus ipilimumab. The CDR3 DNA follows: TGCGCCAGCAGATCGTCAGGGGGAGTCGGGGAGCTGTTTTTT. This encodes CASRSSGGVGELFF.